This T cell receptor (beta chain) derives from a study of cytomegalovirus exposure and HLA in healthy donors (dated by TCRdb to about 2017). Turning to the overall study: In an earlier analysis of approximately 500 of the donors, roughly 300 Gb of sequence data and 117 million unique TCR beta sequences from about 179 million T cells were reported. All discovery cohort repertoires had been generated using a single sequencing platform. Rather than using new phenotypic data, the later analysis identified candidate immune exposures from TCR beta sequences and from how often those sequences occurred across donors. On average, over 200,000 unique TCR beta nucleotide sequences were sequenced per donor among more than 350 genotyped donors of the cohort, with roughly 18% of those sequences being non-productive. In a later genetic analysis, genome-wide SNP genotypes for about three fifths of the roughly 670 donors were used, and that subset was treated as a discovery cohort. The T cell repertoires of 666 subjects were profiled by immunosequencing and related to cytomegalovirus serostatus. The aim of the study was to test whether cataloging public T cell receptors could identify signatures of past pathogen exposure. To predict cytomegalovirus infection status, the study combined high-throughput TCR immunosequencing, statistical association of individual TCRs with disease status, and machine learning. In addition to the first cohort of approximately 670 subjects, a separate validation cohort of approximately 130 different subjects was used. A handful of DR-DQ haplotypes were handled as single units for association and clustering because linkage in the cohort was strong. HLA typing covered class I and class II loci at four-digit resolution. Alongside the repertoire data, information on donor age, sex, ethnicity and CMV serostatus was compiled. Typing coverage varied by locus: about 629-640 donors for A, B, C, DRB1 and DQB1; roughly 520 for DQA1; nearly 610 for DPA1; some 470 for DPB1. To study patterns of TCR occurrence, a later analysis re-analyzed previously published TCR beta repertoires from several hundred donors and added high-resolution HLA genotyping. Among the 398 genotyped donors, under 90% belonged to the genetic ancestry cluster associated with self-reported Caucasian donors. An early release covering approximately 600 HLA-typed donors comprised approximately 300 gigabases of sequencing data and around 86 million unique TCR sequences. To decide whether each TCR beta V gene segment behaved as functional or pseudogenic, an earlier analysis of nearly 600 of the donors relied on high-throughput TCR beta sequencing.

Concerning this clone itself: Its antigen is still unknown. Per-base quality was not reported, and no clone a single base away is much larger than it.

What the research found in general, with its limitations: According to a later analysis, most CMV-associated TCR beta chains appeared to be HLA-restricted, and the HLA associations seemed to be driven largely by CMV exposure. Broadly in line with IMGT annotations, most TCR beta V segments showed up in productive rearrangements about 90% or about 30% of the time in an earlier analysis of 587 of the donors. Several of the top co-occurrence clusters appeared to be linked to parvovirus B19, influenza, CMV and Epstein-Barr virus, according to a later analysis. Only TCR beta chains were sequenced in this cohort, and the absence of alpha or paired-chain data limited detectable features. According to a later genetic analysis, donors in an Asian-associated ancestry cluster had fewer N-insertions in productive TCRs than the approximately 690-donor mean. Because HLA typing was missing for some donors at each locus, association tests included only the typed subset. A group of highly shared sequence variants was considered likely to be a technical artifact of the sequencing pipeline. For the cohort, immune exposure information was limited to CMV serostatus. In a later genetic analysis, a missense DCLRE1C variant was associated with V-gene and J-gene trimming of TCR beta chains, and the association was replicated in an independent cohort. The presence/absence analyses assumed that sequencing depth was roughly uniform across donors, and that assumption may not be true. Over 15 rarely observed V segments, including chromosome 9 orphons, were excluded from the earlier analysis of about 500 of the donors because counts were too low. In a later analysis, TCR association rates were found to vary across HLA loci, with the most associated TCRs seen for DRB1 alleles and the fewest for HLA-C alleles. A total of 150 to 200 TCR beta chains were listed by the study as associated with cytomegalovirus. At a false discovery rate of 0.05, a later analysis linked fewer than 20,000 TCR beta sequences to specific HLA alleles. Correlated functional status among segregating V segments might reflect linkage disequilibrium, but an unknown experimental factor could not be ruled out. Strong co-occurrence of HLA alleles, especially DR and DQ, made assigning TCR associations to individual alleles difficult. In vitro tests confirmed that three of the cytomegalovirus-associated TCR beta chains recognize cytomegalovirus antigens. A further reported finding was that TCR beta sequences accurately predicted the HLA-A and HLA-B alleles for most subjects in the first cohort. Because the 87-base-pair reads could not distinguish some IMGT-functional V segments, including TRBV6-2 and TRBV6-3, those segments were excluded. The authors suggested that the approach could potentially be extended to other disease states and immunological phenotypes. The classifier was reported to diagnose cytomegalovirus status with high specificity and sensitivity in both the original and validation cohorts. Compared with equally common non-associated chains, HLA-associated TCR beta chains in a later analysis were more clonally expanded and had lower generation probabilities. While some public TCRs were present in many individuals, most TCR sequences turned up only very rarely across donors.

Receptors were amplified or captured by the immunoSEQ multiplex PCR assay. The multiplex PCR relied on a mix of 60 forward primers for TCR Vbeta segments and 13 reverse primers for TCR Jbeta segments. The CDR3 region of rearranged TCR beta genes was amplified from genomic DNA by a multiplex PCR assay. Amplified TCR beta libraries were sequenced as 87-base-pair reads on the Illumina HiSeq System. Concerning the study's data processing: A later analysis tallied 80 million to 95 million unique TCR beta chains across the 640 or so repertoires, and about 12 million of those chains were shared by two or more donors. Raw reads were error-corrected and collapsed into unique sequences by a nearest-neighbor algorithm in which closely related sequences were merged to remove PCR and sequencing errors. Alignment of CDR3 sequences to IMGT reference sequences was used to assign V, D and J gene segments. For a sequence to be retained, at least a six-nucleotide match to both a V gene segment and a J gene segment was required. Rearrangements were called productive when the CDR3 lacked stop codons and stayed in frame with V and J; all others were non-productive. CDR3 was defined by IMGT convention, running from the second conserved V-encoded cysteine to the conserved J-encoded phenylalanine. The earlier analysis of about 610 of the donors excluded sequences that lacked an unambiguous match to a single V gene segment. In an earlier analysis of 587 of the donors, V segments were called functional above 56.7% productive rearrangements and were called segregating when the between-donor standard deviation exceeded 5%. A statistical classification framework was built to diagnose cytomegalovirus status from the catalog of TCR beta chain sequences. In a later analysis, V and J genes were assigned by comparing TCR nucleotide sequences against IMGT/GENE-DB human TR gene sequences. The TCRdist pipeline was used in a later analysis to assign CDR3 sequences and most-parsimonious VDJ recombination scenarios. In a later analysis, every TCR beta chain was defined by the combination of its CDR3 amino acid sequence and its V-gene family, and reads without a unique V-gene family were dropped. In a later analysis, nearly 600 highly shared, low-generation-probability nucleotide sequences were removed to address suspected cross-contamination and a sequencing artifact. For each public chain, a later analysis derived a clonal expansion index from normalized ranks of inferred template counts within each repertoire. In a later analysis, generation probabilities were computed using a VDJ recombination model fitted to out-of-frame rearrangements, and the results were checked against IGoR. Hypergeometric tests were used in a later analysis to score TCR-TCR, TCR-HLA and TCR-CMV co-occurrence, with a repertoire-size bias correction applied to the TCR pairs. To estimate false discovery rates, a later analysis permuted the HLA or CMV assignments 20 times. In a later analysis, co-occurring TCRs were grouped using DBSCAN, and TCRdist sequence similarity was added for clustering within HLA-allele-positive subsets. Repertoires with fewer than 30,000 or more than 120,000 public chains were left out of co-occurrence clustering, as were five repertoires with anomalous nucleotide sharing. TCRdb holds this immuneACCESS table with in-frame rearrangements only. Some clones are missing; in checked studies, unresolved V genes explain under half, and the rest has no known cause. Clonal size and the V and J genes are those of that table, whereas D and trimming came from the DNA. Recorded for this sample are 120,000 or so clones; around 73% of them occurred a single time. The ten largest clones represent approximately 11% of the sample.

From the germline V gene (reference sequence), CDR1 is GTSNPN and CDR2 is SVGIG. Relative to germline, V is 0 bases shorter and J is 3 bases shorter, with 7 bases between their ends. From the cysteine through the phenylalanine, the CDR3 covers 13 amino acids. The retained sequence is limited to the CDR3, 39 bases, with the frame set at the first base. The cohort comprised some 680 healthy bone marrow donors. At the time of sampling, every cohort member was nominally healthy, though immune exposures that went unrecorded were likely present. The donor was CMV seropositive and belonged to the group of more than 250 seropositive cohort members. A peripheral blood sample was provided by each donor, and peripheral blood mononuclear cells were used for TCR beta sequencing. The Qiagen DNeasy Blood Extraction Kit was used to extract genomic DNA from the blood cell samples.

This sequence was found in a man aged 30 to 45 in good health and CMV-seropositive. Input material: PBMCs. The sequence is built from TRBV30 and TRBJ2-3; the D gene cannot be named for sure. DNA sequence: TGTGCCTGGAGTGTACTCCGGACAGATACGCAGTATTTT. It specifies CAWSVLRTDTQYF.